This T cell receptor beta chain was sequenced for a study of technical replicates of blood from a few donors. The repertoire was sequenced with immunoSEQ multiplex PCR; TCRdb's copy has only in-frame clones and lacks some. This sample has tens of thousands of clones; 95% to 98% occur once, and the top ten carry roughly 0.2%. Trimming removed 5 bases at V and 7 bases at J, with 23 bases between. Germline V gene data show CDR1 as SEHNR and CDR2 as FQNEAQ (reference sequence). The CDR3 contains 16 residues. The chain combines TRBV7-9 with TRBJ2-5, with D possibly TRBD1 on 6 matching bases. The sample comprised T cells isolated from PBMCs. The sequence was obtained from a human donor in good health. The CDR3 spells CASSRALGALSRTQYF. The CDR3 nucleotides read TGTGCCAGCAGCCGGGCTCTGGGGGCCTTAAGCCGGACCCAGTACTTC.